One sample yielded the 21 T cell receptor beta chains listed below, sequenced in a study of cytomegalovirus exposure and HLA in healthy donors. This table comes from immunoSEQ multiplex PCR, and its TCRdb copy is limited to in-frame clones, with some not included. The profile shows 150,000 to 200,000 clones, roughly 89% of them singletons. Sequencing was performed on PBMCs. The receptor set was obtained from a man younger than 30 in good health and CMV-seropositive.

This chain links TRBV4-2 with TRBJ2-6; tentatively, D is TRBD2 (5 bases). V gave up 0 bases and J gave up 4 bases, with 13 bases separating them. This CDR3 contains 17 residues. Germline values: CDR1 LGHNA, CDR2 YNFKEQ. CDR3: CASSQDLAPSGANVLTF. As DNA, the CDR3 is TGTGCCAGCAGCCAAGATTTAGCGCCTAGCGGGGCCAACGTCCTGACTTTC.

The V and J genes are TRBV5-8 and TRBJ1-5; 7 bases line up with TRBD1. With V trimmed by 4 bases and J by 6 bases, 10 bases remained unmatched. From germline, CDR1 is SGHTS and CDR2 YDEGEE. The CDR3 consists of 15 residues. The chain's CDR3 is CASSRNNRGGQPQHF. DNA of the CDR3: TGTGCCAGCAGCCGAAACAACAGGGGAGGTCAGCCCCAGCATTTT. The variable domain in full, completed from reference TRBV5-8 and TRBJ1-5, reads EAGVTQSPTHLIKTRGQQATLRCSPISGHTSVYWYQQALGLGLQFLLWYDEGEERNRGNFPPRFSGRQFPNYSSELNVNALELEDSALYLCASSRNNRGGQPQHFGDGTRLSIL.

CDR3 bases: TGTGCCAGCTCACCAGGGCAGGGGGCGCTTGGCAATGAGCAGTTCTTC. It specifies CASSPGQGALGNEQFF. The V and J genes are TRBV18 and TRBJ2-1; TRBD1 matches 8 bases. CDR3 length: 16 residues. After removal of 2 bases from V and 6 bases from J, the junction contained 9 bases not matched to a gene. CDR1 and CDR2 from the germline V gene are KGHSH and LQKENI. Together with reference TRBV18 and TRBJ2-1, the CDR3 gives the full variable domain: NAGVMQNPRHLVRRRGQEARLRCSPMKGHSHVYWYRQLPEEGLKFMVYLQKENIIDESGMPKERFSAEFPKEGPSILRIQQVVRGDSAAYFCASSPGQGALGNEQFFGPGTRLTVL.

Only a few counts were recorded for this clone. V usage is TRBV28 and J usage is TRBJ1-2; D is unresolved. CDR3 length: 14 residues. Germline V gene sequence: CDR1 MDHEN, CDR2 SYDVKM. Trimming removed 4 bases from V and 12 bases from J, with 21 bases in between. The CDR3: CASSSQSSIAVDTF. CDR3 DNA: TGTGCCAGCAGTTCCCAGAGTTCGATCGCGGTGGACACCTTC.

The rearrangement links TRBV7-3 to TRBJ2-1; D might be TRBD2 (6 bases). V lost 5 bases to trimming and J lost 6 bases, with 23 bases between them. This CDR3 spans 17 amino acids. CDR1 is SGHTA and CDR2 is FQGTGA in the germline V gene. In DNA form, the CDR3 reads TGTGCCAGCAGCCCAGTCGGGGTGGCTAGCGAGGGCAATGAGCAGTTCTTC. Encoded protein: CASSPVGVASEGNEQFF.

The rearrangement links TRBV13 to TRBJ2-1; 8 bases match TRBD2. This CDR3 has 15 amino acids. The germline CDR1 and CDR2 sequences are PRHDT and FYEKMQ (reference sequence). With V trimmed by 6 bases and J by 0 bases, 4 bases remained unmatched. Here the CDR3 reads CASRLSGSSYNEQFF. DNA of the CDR3: TGTGCCAGCAGACTCAGCGGGAGCTCCTACAATGAGCAGTTCTTC.

The sample holds a few counts of this clone. The V and J genes are TRBV7-9 and TRBJ2-7; 8 nucleotides match TRBD2. The CDR3 covers 13 residues. Trimming took 10 bases from V and 2 from J; bases not matched to a gene: 7. Germline V gene sequence: CDR1 SEHNR, CDR2 FQNEAQ (reference sequence). DNA for the CDR3: TGTGCCACCGGGGGGGCTTTCACCTACGAGCAGTACTTC. This gives the protein CATGGAFTYEQYF.

The genes are TRBV10-3 and TRBJ1-5, with 7 bases fitting TRBD1. The junction had 5 bases not matched to a gene; V was cut back by 4 bases and J by 5 bases. The CDR3 length is 14 residues. The V gene's germline CDR1 is ENHRY and CDR2 SYGVKD. As DNA, the CDR3 is TGTGCCATCAGTGTAGGGGGCCACGATCAGCCCCAGCATTTT. Encoded protein: CAISVGGHDQPQHF.

The chain carries TRBV27 and TRBJ2-2; TRBD2 matches 14 bases. With V trimmed by 3 bases and J by 8 bases, 11 bases remained unmatched. The CDR3 is 18 amino acids. Germline assignment: CDR1 MNHEY and CDR2 SMNVEV (reference sequence). The CDR3 reads CASSFSGTSGSFSGELFF. CDR3 coding DNA: TGTGCCAGCAGTTTCTCCGGGACTAGCGGGAGTTTTTCTGGGGAGCTGTTTTTT.

The chain uses TRBV7-3 and TRBJ2-3, with 7 bases aligning to TRBD2. The CDR3 has 15 residues. V trimming: 2 bases; J trimming: 2 bases; junction bases outside the gene matches: 4. Per germline, CDR1 SGHTA and CDR2 FQGTGA. This CDR3 is CASSLGGRSTDTQYF. The CDR3 DNA reads TGTGCCAGCAGCTTAGGCGGGAGATCCACAGATACGCAGTATTTT.

This clone has just one count. This rearrangement joins TRBV19 to TRBJ2-2; 8 bases fit TRBD2. V was pared by 2 bases and J by 6 bases, with 5 bases of the junction left unmatched. CDR1 is LNHDA and CDR2 is SQIVND in the germline V gene (reference sequence). The CDR3 consists of 15 residues. The CDR3 sequence is CASSISGSPPGELFF. The CDR3 nucleotides are TGTGCCAGTAGTATAAGCGGGAGCCCACCCGGGGAGCTGTTTTTT.

V is TRBV2 and J is TRBJ1-4; 10 positions match TRBD1. Germline CDR1 SNHLY, CDR2 FYNNEI. This CDR3 spans 16 amino acids. V lost 4 bases to trimming and J lost 5 bases; unmatched junction nucleotides: 7. Written as DNA, the CDR3 is TGTGCCAGCAGTGTTTTTAGGACAGGGGGAAATGAAAAACTGTTTTTT. Amino acids: CASSVFRTGGNEKLFF.

The CDR3 here is CASSGRGPHQPQHF. The CDR3 DNA reads TGTGCCAGTAGTGGCAGGGGGCCCCATCAGCCCCAGCATTTT. The rearrangement links TRBV19 to TRBJ1-5; 8 bases map to TRBD1. Germline V gene sequence: CDR1 LNHDA, CDR2 SQIVND (reference sequence). After removal of 5 bases from V and 5 bases from J, the junction contained 5 bases not matched to a gene. The CDR3 has 14 amino acids.

The chain uses TRBV5-1 and TRBJ1-5; 8 bases map to TRBD1. This CDR3 region has 16 residues. CDR1 and CDR2 from the germline V gene are SGHRS and YFSETQ. The ends lost 2 bases at V and 0 bases at J; junction bases unmatched: 4. The CDR3 spells CASSFHRGYSNQPQHF. The CDR3 region has the DNA TGCGCCAGCAGCTTCCACAGGGGGTATAGCAATCAGCCCCAGCATTTT.

This chain links TRBV6-5 with TRBJ2-3, with 12 bases fitting TRBD2. This CDR3 region has 16 residues. Trimming removed 4 bases from V and 3 bases from J; junction bases left unmatched: 5. Germline V CDR1 and CDR2: MNHEY, SVGAGI. The CDR3 loop reads CASSSTSGSLTDTQYF. CDR3 nucleotides: TGTGCCAGCAGTTCGACTAGCGGGAGTTTAACAGATACGCAGTATTTT.

This chain joins TRBV6-1 and TRBJ1-4; 10 bases are shared with TRBD1. The ends lost 8 bases at V and 7 bases at J; junction bases unmatched: 10. This CDR3 is 15 amino acids long. Germline V gives CDR1 MNHNS, CDR2 SASEGT. CDR3 nucleotide sequence: TGTGCCAGCTCCCTGGACAGGGGGGGTGCTGAAAAACTGTTTTTT. The encoded protein is CASSLDRGGAEKLFF.

The J gene is TRBJ2-7, the V gene TRBV15, with a weak D call TRBD1 (6 bases). The germline V gene has CDR1 LNHNV and CDR2 YYDKDF (reference sequence). This CDR3 is 13 amino acids long. The V end was cut by 6 bases, the J end by 6 bases, with 15 bases between. Here the CDR3 DNA reads TGTGCCACCAGAGAAATAGGGGGAGTCGAGCAGTACTTC. Translating it yields CATREIGGVEQYF.

The J gene is TRBJ2-1, the V gene TRBV5-1; TRBD2 might be the D (5 bases). Germline values: CDR1 SGHRS, CDR2 YFSETQ. CDR3 size: 15 residues. V lost 0 bases to trimming and J lost 7 bases, with 14 bases between them. The CDR3, as DNA: TGCGCCAGCAGCTTGGCCGGGCTAATAGCGAATGAGCAGTTCTTC. Translating gives CASSLAGLIANEQFF. The full variable domain, with the rest looked up from reference TRBV5-1 and TRBJ2-1, is KAGVTQTPRYLIKTRGQQVTLSCSPISGHRSVSWYQQTPGQGLQFLFEYFSETQRNKGNFPGRFSGRQFSNSRSEMNVSTLELGDSALYLCASSLAGLIANEQFFGPGTRLTVL.

This sequence joins TRBV7-3 and TRBJ2-2; 9 bases match TRBD2. J gave up 1 base and V 2 bases, and 8 bases lay outside the gene matches. This CDR3 has 18 amino acids. Per germline, CDR1 SGHTA and CDR2 FQGTGA. The CDR3 reads CASSLGLAGIMNTGELFF. CDR3 nucleotide sequence: TGTGCCAGCAGCTTAGGGCTAGCGGGAATAATGAACACCGGGGAGCTGTTTTTT.

This rearrangement joins TRBV27 to TRBJ2-7; D gene unclear. The V gene's germline CDR1 is MNHEY and CDR2 SMNVEV (reference sequence). Deletions cut 3 bases from V and 0 bases from J, with 6 bases between. This CDR3 is 13 amino acids long. The CDR3 sequence: CASSLRFSYEQYF. The CDR3 DNA follows: TGTGCCAGCAGTTTGCGGTTCTCCTACGAGCAGTACTTC.

The chain joins TRBV7-9 to TRBJ2-2; perhaps TRBD2 as D (5 bases). The CDR3 is 15 residues long. The germline CDR1 and CDR2 sequences are SEHNR and FQNEAQ (reference sequence). The V and J ends lost 2 bases and 6 bases respectively, with 13 bases between them. Here the CDR3 reads CASSLNRGVAGELFF. The CDR3 coding sequence is TGTGCCAGCAGCTTAAACCGGGGAGTCGCCGGGGAGCTGTTTTTT.